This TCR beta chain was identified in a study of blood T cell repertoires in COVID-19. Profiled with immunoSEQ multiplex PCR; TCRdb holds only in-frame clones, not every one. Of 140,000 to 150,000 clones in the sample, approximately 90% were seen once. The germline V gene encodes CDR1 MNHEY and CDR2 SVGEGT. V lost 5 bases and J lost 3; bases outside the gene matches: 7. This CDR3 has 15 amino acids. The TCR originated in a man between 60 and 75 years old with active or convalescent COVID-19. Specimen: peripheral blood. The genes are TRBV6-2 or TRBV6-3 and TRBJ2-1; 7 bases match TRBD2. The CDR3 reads CASSPERGLYNEQFF. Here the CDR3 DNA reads TGTGCCAGCAGTCCCGAGCGGGGTCTCTACAATGAGCAGTTCTTC.